Sequencing of this T cell receptor beta chain was carried out in a study of cytomegalovirus exposure and HLA in healthy donors. This clone occurred a few times. What it binds is unknown. The repertoire was sequenced with immunoSEQ multiplex PCR; TCRdb's copy has only in-frame clones and lacks some. The sample includes 140,000 or so clones, 87% of them seen just once. The CDR3 consists of 13 residues. Germline V CDR1 and CDR2: MNHEY, SVGAGI. V gave up 6 bases and J gave up 13 bases, with 21 bases separating them. Study outcomes and limitations: Under in vitro conditions, a few CMV-associated chains were confirmed as specific for CMV antigens.

The origin of this receptor is a man younger than 35 in good health and CMV-seropositive. The specimen sequenced was PBMCs. The V gene is TRBV6-5, the J gene TRBJ1-2; tentative D call: TRBD1 (5 bases). DNA of the CDR3: TGTGCCAGCAGGATGGATCCGGCGGGGGTGGCCACCTTC. Translated: CASRMDPAGVATF.